This TCR beta chain was profiled in a study of cytomegalovirus exposure and HLA in healthy donors. Findings and limits, study-wide: Being productive about 87% or about 30% of the time was typical of most TCR beta V segments in an earlier analysis. Clonal expansion was found to be greater in HLA-associated TCR beta chains than in equally common others in a later analysis. Roughly uniform sequencing depth across donors was assumed, possibly incorrectly.

The CDR3 consists of 14 residues. The ends were cut back, 3 bases at V and 0 bases at J, with 8 bases in the middle. Per the germline V gene, CDR1 is SGHTA and CDR2 is FQGNSA. The PCR used 60 Vbeta and 13 Jbeta primers. Produced via immunoSEQ multiplex PCR; TCRdb's table is partial and in-frame only. The sample lists roughly 100,000 clones, about three quarters seen once, with over 7% in the top ten. Details on this clone: What it binds is not known.

Sequenced sample: PBMCs. The sequence was collected from a woman aged 40-49 years in good health and CMV-seropositive. The rearrangement uses TRBV7-2 and TRBJ1-1; D perhaps matches TRBD1 (6 bases). CDR3 coding DNA: TGTGCCAGCAGCTTTCCAGGGGTGAACACTGAAGCTTTCTTT. It encodes CASSFPGVNTEAFF.